These 9 T cell receptor beta chains came from one sample sequenced in a study of blood T cell repertoires in COVID-19. The table came from immunoSEQ multiplex PCR; TCRdb's copy has only in-frame clones and leaves some out. The sample yields about 97,000 clones, over 75% seen once. The sample comprised peripheral blood. These receptors were taken from a man aged 55-75 years with acute or convalescent COVID-19.

This clone has a handful of counts. The V call is TRBV2, the J call TRBJ1-1; TRBD1 aligns across 7 bases. J gave up 0 bases and V 4 bases, and 5 bases lay outside the gene matches. This CDR3 comprises 15 residues. Germline CDR1 reads SNHLY; CDR2 reads FYNNEI. For the CDR3, the DNA is TGTGCCAGCAGTGGATCACAGGGGCTGAACACTGAAGCTTTCTTT. Translated, it gives CASSGSQGLNTEAFF.

CDR3 residues: CASSLEGMGGVGQPQHF. CDR3 DNA sequence: TGTGCCAGCAGCTTGGAAGGAATGGGCGGGGTGGGTCAGCCCCAGCATTTT. V is TRBV5-5 and J is TRBJ1-5, with D uncertain. Trimming removed 0 bases at V and 6 bases at J, with 19 bases between. The CDR3 is made up of 17 amino acids. CDR1 and CDR2 (germline): SGHKS, YYEKEE (reference sequence). Filled out from reference TRBV5-5 and TRBJ1-5, the complete variable domain reads DAGVTQSPTHLIKTRGQQVTLRCSPISGHKSVSWYQQVLGQGPQFIFQYYEKEERGRGNFPDRFSARQFPNYSSELNVNALLLGDSALYLCASSLEGMGGVGQPQHFGDGTRLSIL.

CDR3 nucleotides: TGTGCCAGCAGCTTAGAGACAGATTCGAGAAAACTGTTTTTT. This translates into CASSLETDSRKLFF. The chain uses TRBV11-2 and TRBJ1-4, with TRBD1 as a possible D gene (5 bases). The CDR3 is 14 residues long. The ends were cut back, 0 bases at V and 10 bases at J, with 12 bases in the middle. CDR1 and CDR2 from the germline V gene are SGHAT and FQNNGV.

This clone came up once. Other DNA sequences in the sample encode the same CDR3. This chain joins TRBV6-5 and TRBJ1-2; D ambiguous. The CDR3 is made up of 13 amino acids. The germline CDR1 and CDR2 sequences are MNHEY and SVGAGI. With 2 bases removed from V and 5 bases from J, the gap between germline ends came to 9 bases. The CDR3 reads CASSYRQDYGYTF. The DNA for the CDR3 is TGTGCCAGCAGTTACAGGCAGGATTATGGCTACACCTTC.

This clone came up a few times. The V and J genes are TRBV3-1 (or the pseudogene TRBV3-2) and TRBJ1-5, with no clear D. CDR1 and CDR2 (germline): LGHDT, YNNKEL (reference sequence). V was pared by 3 bases and J by 4 bases, with 16 bases between. The CDR3 is 16 amino acids. Here the CDR3 reads CASSQSGPRGNQPQHF. The CDR3 DNA reads TGTGCCAGCAGCCAGTCCGGCCCCAGAGGGAATCAGCCCCAGCATTTT.

The chain joins TRBV24-1 to TRBJ2-1; 10 bases align to TRBD2. The CDR3 contains 16 residues. Germline V gives CDR1 KGHDR, CDR2 SFDVKD. V trimming: 3 bases; J trimming: 0 bases; junction bases outside the gene matches: 1. In DNA form, the CDR3 reads TGTGCCACCAGTGATCGACTAGCGGGCTCCTACAATGAGCAGTTCTTC. Translation: CATSDRLAGSYNEQFF.

CDR3 in DNA: TGCGCCAGCAGCCAAGATCTAGCGGGAGGATCTACTGGGGCCAACGTCCTGACTTTC. The encoded protein is CASSQDLAGGSTGANVLTF. V is TRBV4-3 and J is TRBJ2-6; 11 positions agree with TRBD2. Trimming took 0 bases from V and 2 from J; bases not matched to a gene: 6. Germline V gene lookup returns CDR1 LGHNA and CDR2 YSLEER. This CDR3 region has 19 residues.

The chain uses TRBV28 and TRBJ1-1; D perhaps matches TRBD1 (6 bases). With 7 bases removed from V and 1 base from J, the gap between germline ends came to 13 bases. The CDR3 is made up of 14 amino acids. Germline CDR1 MDHEN, CDR2 SYDVKM. CDR3 sequence: CASIPGTPNTEAFF. The CDR3 DNA follows: TGTGCCAGCATCCCCGGGACACCGAACACTGAAGCTTTCTTT.

The chain recombines TRBV20-1 with TRBJ1-1; no clear D. The germline V gene has CDR1 DFQATT and CDR2 SNEGSKA (reference sequence). This CDR3 comprises 14 residues. V was trimmed by 3 bases and J by 1 base, leaving 12 bases between them. CDR3 nucleotides: TGCAGTGCTAGTCGGAGGACGGGGAACACTGAAGCTTTCTTT. This sequence encodes CSASRRTGNTEAFF.